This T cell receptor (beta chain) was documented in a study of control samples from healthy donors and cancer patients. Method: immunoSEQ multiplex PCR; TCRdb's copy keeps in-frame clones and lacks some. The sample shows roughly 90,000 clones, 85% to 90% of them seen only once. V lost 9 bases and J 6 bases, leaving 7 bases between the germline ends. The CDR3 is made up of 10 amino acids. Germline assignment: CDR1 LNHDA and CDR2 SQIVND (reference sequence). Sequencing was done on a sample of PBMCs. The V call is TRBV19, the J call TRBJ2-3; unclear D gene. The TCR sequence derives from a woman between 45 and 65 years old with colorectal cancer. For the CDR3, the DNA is TGTGCCAGCCTCGTGGATACGCAGTATTTT. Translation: CASLVDTQYF.